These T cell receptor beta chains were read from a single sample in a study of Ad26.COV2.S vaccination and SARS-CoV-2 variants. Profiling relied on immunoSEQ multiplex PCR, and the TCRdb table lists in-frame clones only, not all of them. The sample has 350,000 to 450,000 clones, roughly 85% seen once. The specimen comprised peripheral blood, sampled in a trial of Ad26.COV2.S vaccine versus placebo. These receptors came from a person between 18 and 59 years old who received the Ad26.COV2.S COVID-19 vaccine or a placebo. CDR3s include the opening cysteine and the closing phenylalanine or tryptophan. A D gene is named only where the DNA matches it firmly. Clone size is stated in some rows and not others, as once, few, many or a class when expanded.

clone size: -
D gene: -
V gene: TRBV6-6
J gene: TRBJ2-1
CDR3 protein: CASTPPGVHEQFF
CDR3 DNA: TGTGCCAGCACCCCCCCAGGGGTCCATGAGCAGTTCTTC

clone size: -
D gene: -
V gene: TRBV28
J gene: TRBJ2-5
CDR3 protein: CASKGHGQETQYF
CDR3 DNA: TGTGCCAGCAAGGGGCACGGTCAAGAGACCCAGTACTTC

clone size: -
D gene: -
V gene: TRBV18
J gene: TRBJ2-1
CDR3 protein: CASSPSGNEQFF
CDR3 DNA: TGTGCCAGCTCACCTTCGGGGAATGAGCAGTTCTTC

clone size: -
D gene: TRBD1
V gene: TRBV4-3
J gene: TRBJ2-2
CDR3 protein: CASSQDQGARAGELFF
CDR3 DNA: TGCGCCAGCAGCCAAGACCAGGGGGCCAGGGCCGGGGAGCTGTTTTTT

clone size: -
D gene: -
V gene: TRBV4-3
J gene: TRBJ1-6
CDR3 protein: CASSQDLGAVTPLHF
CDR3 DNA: TGCGCCAGCAGCCAAGATTTAGGGGCAGTGACACCCCTCCACTTT

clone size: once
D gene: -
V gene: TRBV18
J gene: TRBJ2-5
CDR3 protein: CASSPYQGGQETQYF
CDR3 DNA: TGTGCCAGCTCACCATACCAGGGGGGACAAGAGACCCAGTACTTC

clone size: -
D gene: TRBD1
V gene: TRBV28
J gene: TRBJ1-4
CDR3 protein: CASSWGQEIEKLFF
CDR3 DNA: TGTGCCAGCAGTTGGGGACAGGAAATTGAAAAACTGTTTTTT

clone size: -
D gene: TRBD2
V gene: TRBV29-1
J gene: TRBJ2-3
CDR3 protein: CSVEWFLAGDTQYF
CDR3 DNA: TGCAGCGTTGAGTGGTTCCTAGCGGGAGATACGCAGTATTTT

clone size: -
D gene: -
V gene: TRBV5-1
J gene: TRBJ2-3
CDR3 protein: CASSLLGAIDTQYF
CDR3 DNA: TGCGCCAGCAGCTTGCTGGGGGCTATAGATACGCAGTATTTT

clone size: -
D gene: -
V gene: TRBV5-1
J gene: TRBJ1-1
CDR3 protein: CASSPGPTITEAFF
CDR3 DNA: TGCGCCAGCAGCCCCGGACCGACTATCACTGAAGCTTTCTTT

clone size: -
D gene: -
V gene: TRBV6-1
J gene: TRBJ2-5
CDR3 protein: CASSEWDPGGETQYF
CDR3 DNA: TGTGCCAGCAGTGAATGGGACCCCGGTGGAGAGACCCAGTACTTC

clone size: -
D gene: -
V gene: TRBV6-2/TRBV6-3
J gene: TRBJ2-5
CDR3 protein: CASSSSRRTSETQYF
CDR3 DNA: TGTGCCAGCAGTTCCTCCCGAAGGACGTCGGAGACCCAGTACTTC

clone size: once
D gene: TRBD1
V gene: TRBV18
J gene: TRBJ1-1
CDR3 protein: CASSNAGGNTEAFF
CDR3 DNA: TGTGCCAGCTCAAATGCAGGGGGAAACACTGAAGCTTTCTTT

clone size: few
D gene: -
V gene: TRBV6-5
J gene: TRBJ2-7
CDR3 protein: CASSLISQGGEQYF
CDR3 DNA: TGTGCCAGCAGTCTGATATCACAGGGAGGCGAGCAGTACTTC

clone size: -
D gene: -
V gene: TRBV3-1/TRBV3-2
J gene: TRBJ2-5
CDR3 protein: CASSQGQEGRETQYF
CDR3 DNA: TGTGCCAGCAGCCAAGGTCAAGAGGGGAGAGAGACCCAGTACTTC

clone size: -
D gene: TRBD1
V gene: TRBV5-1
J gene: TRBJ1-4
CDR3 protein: CASSLGPTGGSDEKLFF
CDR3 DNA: TGCGCCAGCAGCTTGGGTCCGACAGGGGGTAGTGATGAAAAACTGTTTTTT

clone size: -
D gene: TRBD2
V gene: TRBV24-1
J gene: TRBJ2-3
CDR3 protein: CATEREGGTDTQYF
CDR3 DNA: TGTGCCACAGAGCGGGAAGGTGGCACAGATACGCAGTATTTT

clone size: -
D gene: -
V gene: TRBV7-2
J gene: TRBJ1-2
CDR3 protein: CASSLAYGSNYGYTF
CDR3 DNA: TGTGCCAGCAGCTTAGCATATGGGTCTAACTATGGCTACACCTTC

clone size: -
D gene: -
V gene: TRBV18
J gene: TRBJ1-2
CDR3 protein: CASSPQDNGYTF
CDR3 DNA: TGTGCCAGCTCACCACAGGATAATGGCTACACCTTC

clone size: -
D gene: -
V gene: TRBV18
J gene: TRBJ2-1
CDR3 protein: CASSQGQGMFEQFF
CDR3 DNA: TGTGCCAGCTCACAAGGGCAGGGTATGTTTGAGCAGTTCTTC

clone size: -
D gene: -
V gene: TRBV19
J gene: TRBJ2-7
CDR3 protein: CASSIVPEYEQYF
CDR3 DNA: TGTGCCAGTAGTATAGTTCCAGAGTACGAGCAGTACTTC

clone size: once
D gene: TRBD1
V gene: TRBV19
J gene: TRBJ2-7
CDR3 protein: CASSPGQPRDYEQYF
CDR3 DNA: TGTGCCAGTAGTCCGGGACAGCCAAGGGACTACGAGCAGTACTTC

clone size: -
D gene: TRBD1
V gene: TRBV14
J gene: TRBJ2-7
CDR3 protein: CASSPMGQGVSEQYF
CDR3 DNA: TGTGCCAGCAGCCCGATGGGACAGGGGGTTTCCGAGCAGTACTTC

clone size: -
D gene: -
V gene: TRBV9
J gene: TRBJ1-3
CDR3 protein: CASSAQSSGNTIYF
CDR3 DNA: TGTGCCAGCAGCGCACAGAGCTCTGGAAACACCATATATTTT

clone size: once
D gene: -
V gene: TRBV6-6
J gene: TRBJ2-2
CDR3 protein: CASIPTWGLYTGELFF
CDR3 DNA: TGTGCCAGCATTCCGACCTGGGGCCTTTACACCGGGGAGCTGTTTTTT

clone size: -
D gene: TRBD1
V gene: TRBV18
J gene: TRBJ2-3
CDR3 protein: CASHALGQVTDTQYF
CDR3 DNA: TGTGCCAGCCACGCACTCGGACAGGTTACAGATACGCAGTATTTT

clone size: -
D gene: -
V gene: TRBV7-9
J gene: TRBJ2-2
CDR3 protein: CASSSSTGNTGELFF
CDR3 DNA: TGTGCCAGCAGCTCATCGACAGGGAACACCGGGGAGCTGTTTTTT

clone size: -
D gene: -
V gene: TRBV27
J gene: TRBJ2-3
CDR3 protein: CASSLYSLQGPDTQYF
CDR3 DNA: TGTGCCAGCAGTTTATACTCCCTCCAGGGTCCGGATACGCAGTATTTT

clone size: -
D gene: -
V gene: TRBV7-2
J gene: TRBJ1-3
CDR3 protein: CASSKVGNTIYF
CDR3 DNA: TGTGCCAGCAGCAAAGTAGGAAACACCATATATTTT

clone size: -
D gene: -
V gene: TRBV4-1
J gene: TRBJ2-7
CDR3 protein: CASSQGSVMNEQYF
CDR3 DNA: TGCGCCAGCAGCCAAGGTTCAGTCATGAACGAGCAGTACTTC

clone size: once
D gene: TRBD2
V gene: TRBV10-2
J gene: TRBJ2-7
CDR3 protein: CASTPGGDEQYF
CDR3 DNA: TGCGCCAGCACTCCGGGGGGGGACGAGCAGTACTTC

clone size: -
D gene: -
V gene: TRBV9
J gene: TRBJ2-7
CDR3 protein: CASSPLREVGHEQYF
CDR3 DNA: TGTGCCAGCAGCCCCCTAAGGGAGGTGGGCCACGAGCAGTACTTC

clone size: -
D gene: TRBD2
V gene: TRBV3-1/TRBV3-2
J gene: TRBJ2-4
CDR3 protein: CASSQGTSIQYF
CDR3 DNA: TGTGCCAGCAGCCAAGGGACTAGTATTCAGTACTTC

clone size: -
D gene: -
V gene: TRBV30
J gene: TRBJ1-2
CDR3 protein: CAWNSGGREKIYGYTF
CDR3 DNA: TGTGCCTGGAATTCGGGGGGGCGCGAGAAAATCTATGGCTACACCTTC

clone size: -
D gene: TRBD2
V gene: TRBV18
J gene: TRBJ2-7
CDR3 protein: CASSLVAGAYEQYF
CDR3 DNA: TGTGCCAGCTCTCTAGTAGCGGGAGCCTACGAGCAGTACTTC

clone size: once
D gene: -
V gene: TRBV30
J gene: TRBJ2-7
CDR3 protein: CAFGPDSYEQYF
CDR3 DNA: TGTGCCTTCGGACCTGACTCCTACGAGCAGTACTTC

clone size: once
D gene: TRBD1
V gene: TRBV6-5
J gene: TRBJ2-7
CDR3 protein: CASRPGQGAPPEIF
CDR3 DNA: TGTGCCAGCAGGCCGGGACAGGGGGCCCCGCCTGAGATTTTC

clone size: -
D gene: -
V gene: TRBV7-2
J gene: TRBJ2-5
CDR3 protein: CASSLVSPAQYF
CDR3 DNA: TGTGCCAGCAGCTTAGTATCACCGGCCCAGTACTTC

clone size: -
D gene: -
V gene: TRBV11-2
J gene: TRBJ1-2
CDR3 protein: CASSLDGAPGGLGYTF
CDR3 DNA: TGTGCCAGCAGCTTAGATGGAGCCCCGGGGGGCTTGGGCTACACCTTC

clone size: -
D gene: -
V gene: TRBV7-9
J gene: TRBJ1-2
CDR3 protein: CASSFGTGRLYGYTF
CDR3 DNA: TGTGCCAGCAGCTTTGGCACAGGGAGGCTCTATGGCTACACCTTC

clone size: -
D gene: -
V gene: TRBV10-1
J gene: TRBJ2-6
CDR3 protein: CARKESSGANVLTF
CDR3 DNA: TGCGCCAGGAAAGAGAGCTCTGGGGCCAACGTCCTGACTTTC

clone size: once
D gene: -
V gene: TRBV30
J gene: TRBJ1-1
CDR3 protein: CAWEGVRAFF
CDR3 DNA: TGTGCCTGGGAGGGGGTGAGGGCTTTCTTT

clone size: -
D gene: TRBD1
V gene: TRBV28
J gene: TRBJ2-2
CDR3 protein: CASSLRRTGRSGELFF
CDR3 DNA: TGTGCCAGCAGTTTGAGGAGGACAGGGCGTTCCGGGGAGCTGTTTTTT

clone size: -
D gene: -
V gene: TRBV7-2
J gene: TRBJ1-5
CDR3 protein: CASRFQSNQPQHF
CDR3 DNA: TGTGCCAGCAGGTTCCAGAGCAATCAGCCCCAGCATTTT

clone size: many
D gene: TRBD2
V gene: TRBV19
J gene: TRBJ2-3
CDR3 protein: CASSSLTSDTDTQYF
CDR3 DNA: TGTGCCAGTTCCTCTTTGACTAGCGACACAGATACGCAGTATTTT